Listed below are T cell receptor beta chains from one sample, sequenced in a study of blood T cell repertoires in COVID-19. Sequencing was performed with immunoSEQ multiplex PCR; in TCRdb, only in-frame clones are kept and a portion is missing. The data show approximately 66,000 clones, with 85% to 90% seen just once and around a fifth held by the top ten. The sample taken for sequencing was peripheral blood. The origin of the receptors is a woman in her forties or fifties with active or convalescent COVID-19. The CDR3 runs from the conserved cysteine through the conserved F or W. The D gene is left open where the match is weak. Size is stated for part of the rows, as once, few or many counts, or as a class when the clone is expanded.

D gene,clone size,J gene,V gene,CDR3 protein,CDR3 DNA
.,.,TRBJ1-2,TRBV7-9,CASSTTALGGYTF,TGTGCCAGCAGCACGACAGCCCTAGGGGGCTACACCTTC
TRBD1,.,TRBJ2-2,TRBV5-1,CASSSTTGGTGELFF,TGCGCCAGCAGCTCCACGACAGGGGGCACCGGGGAGCTGTTTTTT
.,.,TRBJ1-5,TRBV3-1/TRBV3-2,CASSRTTGGSQPQHF,TGTGCCAGCAGCCGTACAACAGGTGGAAGTCAGCCCCAGCATTTT
TRBD1,.,TRBJ2-1,TRBV5-1,CASSLPGTGHDEQFF,TGCGCCAGCAGCTTACCCGGGACAGGTCACGATGAGCAGTTCTTC
.,.,TRBJ1-4,TRBV12-5,CASGTPGATNEKLFF,TGTGCTAGTGGTACCCCAGGGGCAACTAATGAAAAACTGTTTTTT
.,.,TRBJ1-2,TRBV5-6,CASSLARFYGYTF,TGTGCCAGCAGCTTGGCCAGGTTCTATGGCTACACCTTC
.,.,TRBJ2-5,TRBV9,CASSVETGLATQYF,TGTGCCAGCAGCGTAGAAACGGGACTCGCGACCCAGTACTTC
TRBD2,.,TRBJ2-1,TRBV11-2,CASSLASGSWNEQFF,TGTGCCAGCAGCTTAGCTAGCGGGAGTTGGAATGAGCAGTTCTTC
.,.,TRBJ1-4,TRBV30,CAWSVMGLSNEKLFF,TGTGCCTGGAGTGTCATGGGGCTGTCTAATGAAAAACTGTTTTTT
.,.,TRBJ2-3,TRBV24-1,CATSDARQLTDTQYF,TGTGCCACCAGTGATGCAAGACAGCTCACAGATACGCAGTATTTT
.,.,TRBJ1-1,TRBV19,CASISDADRENTEAFF,TGTGCCAGTATCTCGGATGCTGACAGAGAGAACACTGAAGCTTTCTTT
TRBD1,.,TRBJ2-3,TRBV27,CASAWTGTGGEDTQYF,TGTGCCAGCGCGTGGACCGGGACAGGGGGAGAAGATACGCAGTATTTT
.,.,TRBJ2-2,TRBV7-6,CASSLVVEANTGELFF,TGTGCCAGCAGCTTAGTAGTAGAGGCGAACACCGGGGAGCTGTTTTTT
.,.,TRBJ1-3,TRBV5-1,CASSWDNSGNTIYF,TGCGCCAGCAGCTGGGACAACTCTGGAAACACCATATATTTT
.,.,TRBJ2-2,TRBV9,CASSVAEVRGLDTGELFF,TGTGCCAGCAGCGTAGCGGAGGTGAGGGGGTTGGACACCGGGGAGCTGTTTTTT
TRBD2,.,TRBJ2-1,TRBV18,CASSPGLASGYNEQFF,TGTGCCAGCTCACCGGGACTAGCGAGCGGTTACAATGAGCAGTTCTTC
TRBD2,.,TRBJ2-1,TRBV27,CASSLLGLAGKGNEQFF,TGTGCCAGCAGTTTATTGGGACTAGCGGGAAAGGGAAATGAGCAGTTCTTC
.,.,TRBJ1-5,TRBV24-1,CARAFGGKQPQHF,TGTGCCAGGGCGTTTGGGGGGAAGCAGCCCCAGCATTTT
.,.,TRBJ1-5,TRBV23-1,CASSQGRLDSPNNQPQHF,TGCGCCAGCAGTCAAGGACGACTTGACAGTCCCAACAATCAGCCCCAGCATTTT
.,once,TRBJ2-1,TRBV12-5,CASGLLGSWEEQFF,TGTGCTAGTGGTTTGTTGGGCAGCTGGGAGGAGCAGTTCTTC
TRBD2,.,TRBJ2-7,TRBV19,CASSRRAGEGGPSSYEQYF,TGTGCCAGTAGTCGCCGTGCGGGAGAAGGAGGACCGAGCTCCTACGAGCAGTACTTC
TRBD1,.,TRBJ2-2,TRBV7-6,CASREFRDRDTGELFF,TGTGCCAGCAGAGAATTCCGGGACAGGGACACCGGGGAGCTGTTTTTT
.,.,TRBJ1-2,TRBV9,CASSLAASDNQNYGYTF,TGTGCCAGCAGCCTAGCCGCTTCCGACAATCAGAACTATGGCTACACCTTC
.,.,TRBJ2-1,TRBV7-9,CASSLGWLAGDEQFF,TGTGCCAGCAGCTTAGGCTGGCTAGCTGGCGATGAGCAGTTCTTC
TRBD2,.,TRBJ2-1,TRBV25-1,CASSSGLAVVFEQFF,TGTGCCAGCAGTTCCGGGCTAGCGGTGGTTTTTGAGCAGTTCTTC
.,.,TRBJ1-2,TRBV5-8,CASSFLRVGVYGYTF,TGTGCCAGCAGCTTCCTCAGGGTTGGAGTCTATGGCTACACCTTC
.,.,TRBJ2-7,TRBV12-3/TRBV12-4,CASSLVIYEQYF,TGTGCCAGCAGCCTTGTTATCTACGAGCAGTACTTC
TRBD2,.,TRBJ2-7,TRBV7-6,CASSLGGSPYEQYF,TGTGCCAGCAGCTTAGGCGGGAGTCCGTACGAGCAGTACTTC
.,.,TRBJ2-7,TRBV28,CAAEGGTYEQYF,TGTGCCGCCGAAGGAGGAACCTACGAGCAGTACTTC
.,.,TRBJ1-1,TRBV27,CASSLARGRTEAFF,TGTGCCAGCAGTTTAGCCAGGGGTAGAACTGAAGCTTTCTTT
TRBD2,.,TRBJ2-1,TRBV4-1,CASSPLLAGDNLSEQFF,TGCGCCAGCAGCCCTCTGCTAGCGGGAGATAATCTTAGTGAGCAGTTCTTC
TRBD2,.,TRBJ2-1,TRBV10-3,CAISDGTIFNEQFF,TGTGCCATCAGTGACGGGACTATCTTCAATGAGCAGTTCTTC
.,.,TRBJ2-1,TRBV5-1,CASSRAEAPPYNEQFF,TGCGCCAGCAGCCGAGCTGAGGCACCCCCCTACAATGAGCAGTTCTTC
TRBD2,.,TRBJ2-5,TRBV27,CASSNPTSGRADETQYF,TGTGCCAGCTCGAACCCGACTAGCGGGAGGGCCGATGAGACCCAGTACTTC
.,.,TRBJ2-3,TRBV9,CASSGAGSSTDTQYF,TGTGCCAGCAGCGGAGCGGGCTCTAGCACAGATACGCAGTATTTT
.,.,TRBJ1-5,TRBV7-9,CASSLLGPNQPQHF,TGTGCCAGCAGCTTATTGGGGCCCAATCAGCCCCAGCATTTT
TRBD2,.,TRBJ2-1,TRBV20-1,CSASESSGSVYEQFF,TGCAGTGCTAGTGAATCTAGCGGGAGTGTTTATGAGCAGTTCTTC
.,.,TRBJ2-3,TRBV5-5,CASSLDSYTDTQYF,TGTGCCAGCAGCTTGGACAGTTACACAGATACGCAGTATTTT
TRBD1,.,TRBJ1-5,TRBV28,CASSRQGAGNQPQHF,TGTGCCAGCAGCCGACAGGGGGCTGGCAATCAGCCCCAGCATTTT
TRBD1,.,TRBJ2-4,TRBV19,CASSSLQGLKNIQYF,TGTGCCAGTAGTTCCCTACAGGGGTTGAAAAACATTCAGTACTTC
TRBD1,.,TRBJ1-3,TRBV11-2,CASSVRTGPNTIYF,TGTGCCAGCAGCGTCCGGACAGGGCCAAACACCATATATTTT